The 31 T cell receptor beta chains below were found in one sample sequenced in a study of cytomegalovirus exposure and HLA in healthy donors (dated by TCRdb to between 2016 and 2019). Library preparation employed the immunoSEQ multiplex PCR assay. A mixture of 60 forward primers for TCR Vbeta segments and 13 reverse primers for TCR Jbeta segments was used in the multiplex PCR. TCRdb re-hosts the immuneACCESS table, in-frame sequences only. Its copies lack some clones; in the studies checked, an unresolved V gene accounts for under half of them, and the cause for the rest is not known. A total of roughly 180,000 clones appear in this sample, approximately 86% of them only once. The ten largest account for 1.5% of the sample. Sequences were obtained from PBMCs. Receptor source: a male donor in good health and CMV-seronegative.

This chain connects TRBV7-8 to TRBJ2-7; maybe TRBD1 (6 bases). With 4 bases removed from V and 2 bases from J, the gap between germline ends came to 18 bases. Per the germline V gene, CDR1 is SGHVS and CDR2 is FQNEAQ. This CDR3 region has 16 residues. In DNA, the CDR3 is TGTGCCAGCAGCTCAGATACCGACAGGTATCCCTACGAGCAGTACTTC. It translates to CASSSDTDRYPYEQYF. Looking up the rest from reference TRBV7-8 and TRBJ2-7 gives the full variable domain: GAGVSQSPRYKVAKRGQDVALRCDPISGHVSLFWYQQALGQGPEFLTYFQNEAQLDKSGLPSDRFFAERPEGSVSTLKIQRTQQEDSAVYLCASSSDTDRYPYEQYFGPGTRLTVT.

The chain carries TRBV7-2 and TRBJ2-5; a weak D match, TRBD1 (6 bases). The V end lost 4 bases, the J end lost 0 bases, and 9 bases lay between the germline ends. CDR1 and CDR2 (germline): SGHTA, FQGNSA. This CDR3 has 14 residues. The CDR3 DNA is TGTGCCAGCAGCTCCCAGGGGTACCAAGAGACCCAGTACTTC. This gives the protein CASSSQGYQETQYF.

The rearrangement uses TRBV5-1 and TRBJ2-1, with TRBD2 as a possible D gene (6 bases). From germline, CDR1 is SGHRS and CDR2 YFSETQ. Trimming pared 4 bases from V and 5 bases from J, leaving 10 bases between. The CDR3 loop spans 13 amino acids. The CDR3 bases are TGCGCCAGCAGCGCGGGGTGGAACAATGAGCAGTTCTTC. It encodes CASSAGWNNEQFF.

This clone was detected only once. This chain connects TRBV7-9 to TRBJ1-1, with D hard to call. V was pared by 5 bases and J by 6 bases, with 16 bases between. The CDR3 loop spans 14 amino acids. The germline gives CDR1 SEHNR, CDR2 FQNEAQ (reference sequence). The CDR3 DNA follows: TGTGCCAGCAGCCCTAATGATGAATTCCCTGAAGCTTTCTTT. This translates into CASSPNDEFPEAFF. The whole variable domain, filled in from reference TRBV7-9 and TRBJ1-1, reads DTGVSQNPRHKITKRGQNVTFRCDPISEHNRLYWYRQTLGQGPEFLTYFQNEAQLEKSRLLSDRFSAERPKGSFSTLEIQRTEQGDSAMYLCASSPNDEFPEAFFGQGTRLTVV.

This clone was seen more than once but under ten times. The rearrangement joins TRBV29-1 to TRBJ2-5, with 9 bases that match TRBD1. Losses at the gene ends were 5 bases for V and 0 bases for J; bases not matched to a gene: 4. Germline CDR1 SQVTM, CDR2 ANQGSEA. The CDR3 runs 14 residues. CDR3 bases: TGCAGCGTTAACAGGGGGCGGGACCAAGAGACCCAGTACTTC. This gives the protein CSVNRGRDQETQYF.

This clone has only one observation. The V call is TRBV7-6, the J call TRBJ1-2; weak D call: TRBD1 (6 bases). CDR3 length: 13 residues. V was pared by 5 bases and J by 2 bases, with 9 bases between. Per the germline V gene, CDR1 is SGHVS and CDR2 is FNYEAQ. CDR3 sequence reads: CASSRGQNYGYTF. CDR3 nucleotide sequence: TGTGCCAGCAGCCGAGGACAGAACTATGGCTACACCTTC.

This chain connects TRBV5-8 to TRBJ2-7; TRBD2 might be the D (6 bases). There are 15 residues in the CDR3. Deletions cut 4 bases from V and 2 bases from J, with 16 bases between. The germline V gene has CDR1 SGHTS and CDR2 YDEGEE. The CDR3 loop reads CASSLPGLGTYEQYF. The CDR3 nucleotides are TGTGCCAGCAGCCTACCGGGACTGGGAACCTACGAGCAGTACTTC.

V usage is TRBV18 and J usage is TRBJ1-1, with D possibly matching TRBD1 (5 bases). With 6 bases removed from V and 3 bases from J, the gap between germline ends came to 20 bases. The CDR3 runs 16 residues. The germline V gene encodes CDR1 KGHSH and CDR2 LQKENI. CDR3 sequence (DNA): TGTGCCAGCTCCCAGTTAACTTTGGGGGAGGACACTGAAGCTTTCTTT. It encodes CASSQLTLGEDTEAFF.

This clone was picked up a small number of times. At one end the junction does not follow the germline gene, possibly because of a read error. The J gene is TRBJ1-2, the V gene TRBV6-1, with D possibly being TRBD1 (6 bases). The CDR3 has 11 amino acids. Germline CDR1 reads MNHNS; CDR2 reads SASEGT. In DNA form, the CDR3 reads TGTGCCGGCAGGGGTTCGCGGGGCTACACCTTC. Its translation is CAGRGSRGYTF.

The J gene is TRBJ2-5, the V gene TRBV5-5; perhaps TRBD2 as D (5 bases). With the DNA end fitting TRBJ2-7 better, the J assignment may be wrong. The CDR3 loop spans 15 amino acids. CDR1 and CDR2 (germline): SGHKS, YYEKEE (reference sequence). The CDR3 loop is CASSPPRGINYEQYF. The CDR3 bases are TGTGCCAGCAGCCCCCCCCGGGGAATTAATTACGAGCAGTACTTC.

This clone occurred once. The V gene is TRBV27, the J gene TRBJ2-5, with D unclear. The better agreement between TRBJ2-7 and the DNA end casts doubt on the J call. Germline loops: CDR1 MNHEY, CDR2 SMNVEV (reference sequence). CDR3 length: 13 residues. CDR3 nucleotides: TGTGCCAGCAGTTTTTCGGCTAGTAGCGAGCAGTACTTC. Protein product: CASSFSASSEQYF.

The rearrangement joins TRBV23-1 to TRBJ1-1, with TRBD1 matching 9 bases. TRBV23-1 is given ORF status, its function remaining uncertain. The length of the CDR3 is 18 residues. J lost 1 base, V lost 4 bases, and 13 bases had no gene match. The DNA for the CDR3 is TGCGCCAGCAGTCCGTATACCGGGACAGGGAAAGAGAACACTGAAGCTTTCTTT. Translated: CASSPYTGTGKENTEAFF.

The chain employs TRBV7-9 and TRBJ1-1; D remains unclear. The V end was cut by 1 base, the J end by 5 bases, with 17 bases between. Germline V gives CDR1 SEHNR, CDR2 FQNEAQ (reference sequence). The CDR3 is made up of 16 amino acids. The CDR3 here is CASSLGSDPTRTEAFF. In DNA form, the CDR3 reads TGTGCCAGCAGCTTAGGTAGTGACCCCACGCGGACTGAAGCTTTCTTT.

The gene calls are TRBV7-3 and TRBJ2-3; maybe TRBD1 (6 bases). There are 11 residues in the CDR3. CDR1 is SGHTA and CDR2 is FQGTGA in the germline V gene. Trimming removed 5 bases at V and 6 bases at J, with 6 bases between. CDR3 protein: CASSQGDTQYF. The DNA of the CDR3 is TGTGCCAGCAGCCAGGGGGATACGCAGTATTTT.

The gene calls are TRBV12-5 and TRBJ2-2, with 8 bases aligning to TRBD1. The V gene end was trimmed by 8 bases and the J gene end by 7 bases; junction bases not matched to a gene: 18. This CDR3 is built from 17 residues. Germline CDR1 and CDR2: LGHNT and FRNRAP. CDR3 amino acids: CASRLKPGQDFIGELFF. DNA for the CDR3: TGTGCTAGTAGACTAAAACCGGGACAGGATTTCATCGGGGAGCTGTTTTTT. Supplemented by reference TRBV12-5 and TRBJ2-2, the full variable domain reads DARVTQTPRHKVTEMGQEVTMRCQPILGHNTVFWYRQTMMQGLELLAYFRNRAPLDDSGMPKDRFSAEMPDATLATLKIQPSEPRDSAVYFCASRLKPGQDFIGELFFGEGSRLTVL.

This sequence joins TRBV4-1 and TRBJ2-7; D unresolved. V shed 0 bases and J shed 3 bases, with 3 bases lying between them. Per germline, CDR1 MGHRA and CDR2 YSYEKL. This CDR3 comprises 12 residues. The CDR3 region is CASSQDSYEQYF. In DNA, the CDR3 is TGCGCCAGCAGCCAAGACAGCTACGAGCAGTACTTC.

The J gene is TRBJ2-7, the V gene TRBV27; 8 bases map to TRBD1. The ends lost 8 bases at V and 2 bases at J; junction bases unmatched: 20. This CDR3 contains 18 residues. CDR1 and CDR2 from the germline V gene are MNHEY and SMNVEV (reference sequence). The CDR3 coding sequence is TGTGCCAGCGGCGGACGGTCCTCCCCTCCGGACAGGGCCTACGAGCAGTACTTC. Protein product: CASGGRSSPPDRAYEQYF.

This chain links TRBV5-1 with TRBJ1-1, with D unclear. V dropped 0 bases and J dropped 4 bases, with 16 bases sitting between them. Germline CDR1 is SGHRS and CDR2 is YFSETQ. CDR3 size: 16 residues. CDR3 in DNA: TGCGCCAGCAGCTTGGCTGCCGACTTTTTGGGCACTGAAGCTTTCTTT. Amino acid sequence: CASSLAADFLGTEAFF.

The chain recombines TRBV29-1 with TRBJ1-2; D call uncertain. Trimming took 1 base from V and 0 from J, leaving 9 bases between them. CDR1 SQVTM and CDR2 ANQGSEA come from the germline V gene. The CDR3 is made up of 14 amino acids. The CDR3 sequence is CSVEVQQANYGYTF. CDR3 sequence (DNA): TGCAGCGTTGAAGTGCAGCAGGCTAACTATGGCTACACCTTC.

Only a few counts were recorded for this clone. The chain uses TRBV6-5 and TRBJ1-1; weak D call: TRBD1 (5 bases). The CDR3 runs to 15 residues. Trimming cost V 2 bases and J 5 bases, with 15 bases left between them. From germline, CDR1 is MNHEY and CDR2 SVGAGI. CDR3 in DNA: TGTGCCAGCAGTTACGAGGCCAGGGCGGGAACTGAAGCTTTCTTT. It translates to CASSYEARAGTEAFF.

The genes are TRBV2 and TRBJ2-3; 8 positions match TRBD2. Losses at the gene ends were 8 bases for V and 3 bases for J; bases not matched to a gene: 7. The CDR3 totals 14 residues. Germline V gene sequence: CDR1 SNHLY, CDR2 FYNNEI. This CDR3 reads CASPYSGETDTQYF. As DNA, the CDR3 is TGTGCCAGCCCCTATAGCGGGGAAACAGATACGCAGTATTTT.

The CDR3 sequence is CASTSTRLDSPLHF. The CDR3 DNA reads TGTGCCAGCACCTCGACTCGTCTAGATTCACCCCTCCACTTT. The chain is built from TRBV2 and TRBJ1-6; D remains ambiguous. Germline CDR1 is SNHLY and CDR2 is FYNNEI. The germline V and J ends were trimmed by 7 bases and 8 bases, with 15 bases remaining between them. The CDR3 runs to 14 residues. The full variable domain, its missing parts supplied by reference TRBV2 and TRBJ1-6, is EPEVTQTPSHQVTQMGQEVILRCVPISNHLYFYWYRQILGQKVEFLVSFYNNEISEKSEIFDDQFSVERPDGSNFTLKIRSTKLEDSAMYFCASTSTRLDSPLHFGNGTRLTVT.

This chain connects TRBV7-2 to TRBJ2-7, with TRBD2 as a possible D gene (5 bases). The CDR3 is made up of 15 amino acids. V shed 5 bases and J shed 4 bases, with 18 bases lying between them. Germline assignment: CDR1 SGHTA and CDR2 FQGNSA. CDR3 loop: CASSLEGPGLYEQYF. Written as DNA, the CDR3 is TGTGCCAGCAGCCTCGAGGGCCCGGGGTTGTACGAGCAGTACTTC.

This sequence joins TRBV4-2 and TRBJ2-3, with 13 bases lining up with TRBD2. Germline CDR1 LGHNA, CDR2 YNFKEQ. The V gene end was trimmed by 1 base and the J gene end by 9 bases; junction bases not matched to a gene: 10. The CDR3 runs 17 residues. CDR3 sequence reads: CASSQVTSGGAVGTQYF. CDR3 in DNA: TGTGCCAGCAGCCAAGTAACTAGCGGGGGGGCAGTAGGCACGCAGTATTTT.

The gene calls are TRBV15 and TRBJ2-5; 10 bases agree with TRBD2. This CDR3 is built from 15 residues. Germline V gives CDR1 LNHNV, CDR2 YYDKDF (reference sequence). V shed 3 bases and J 4 bases; nucleotides not matched to a gene: 5. The CDR3 loop is CATSRASGSGETQYF. CDR3 sequence (DNA): TGTGCCACCAGCAGGGCTAGCGGGAGCGGAGAGACCCAGTACTTC.

The gene calls are TRBV19 and TRBJ1-5, with D unresolved. From germline, CDR1 is LNHDA and CDR2 SQIVND (reference sequence). The CDR3 is 17 amino acids. The V end was cut by 5 bases, the J end by 8 bases, with 25 bases between. In DNA, the CDR3 is TGTGCCAGTAGTCCCAGCGTCTTTCTTGATGTTTCGGAGCCCCAGCATTTT. Amino acid sequence: CASSPSVFLDVSEPQHF.

This clone came up a few times. V gene TRBV9 combines with J gene TRBJ2-5; 9 bases fit TRBD2. With 3 bases clipped from V and 2 bases from J, the junction kept 5 bases outside the gene matches. The CDR3 has 15 residues. Germline V CDR1 and CDR2: SGDLS, YYNGEE. The CDR3 DNA reads as TGTGCCAGCAGCGCCCGGACTAGCGTACAAGAGACCCAGTACTTC. Its translation is CASSARTSVQETQYF. Based on the CDR3 plus reference TRBV9 and TRBJ2-5, the full variable domain is DSGVTQTPKHLITATGQRVTLRCSPRSGDLSVYWYQQSLDQGLQFLIQYYNGEERAKGNILERFSAQQFPDLHSELNLSSLELGDSALYFCASSARTSVQETQYFGPGTRLLVL.

The chain joins TRBV28 to TRBJ2-3; D is perhaps TRBD1 (5 bases). V was trimmed by 7 bases and J by 0 bases, leaving 11 bases between them. CDR3 length: 14 amino acids. Germline CDR1 MDHEN, CDR2 SYDVKM. The CDR3 region is CASNDRTSTDTQYF. For the CDR3, the DNA is TGTGCCAGCAACGACAGAACTAGCACAGATACGCAGTATTTT. Full variable domain (missing parts from reference TRBV28 and TRBJ2-3): DVKVTQSSRYLVKRTGEKVFLECVQDMDHENMFWYRQDPGLGLRLIYFSYDVKMKEKGDIPEGYSVSREKKERFSLILESASTNQTSMYLCASNDRTSTDTQYFGPGTRLTVL.

This chain links TRBV7-3 with TRBJ2-3, with D perhaps TRBD1 (5 bases). Trimming removed 4 bases at V and 4 bases at J, with 15 bases between. This CDR3 contains 15 residues. CDR1 is SGHTA, CDR2 FQGTGA, per germline. The CDR3 protein is CASSSEPDTPDTQYF. CDR3 nucleotide sequence: TGTGCCAGCAGCTCCGAACCGGACACGCCAGATACGCAGTATTTT.

This rearrangement joins TRBV10-3 to TRBJ2-1; D is unclear. Germline assignment: CDR1 ENHRY and CDR2 SYGVKD. The CDR3 runs 13 residues. V gave up 3 bases and J gave up 12 bases, with 15 bases separating them. CDR3 region: CAISDQALIRQFF. The CDR3 DNA follows: TGTGCCATCAGTGACCAGGCCTTAATCCGGCAGTTCTTC.

This sequence joins TRBV19 and TRBJ2-2; D remains ambiguous. The length of the CDR3 is 12 residues. Germline V CDR1 and CDR2: LNHDA, SQIVND (reference sequence). Between the trimmed V and J ends, which lost 6 bases and 2 bases, there was a span of 4 bases. The CDR3 bases are TGTGCCAGTAGGGGCAACACCGGGGAGCTGTTTTTT. It yields the protein CASRGNTGELFF.